The entry below gives a single T cell receptor (beta chain) sequence along with its context. Its antigen is not identified. With a J-beta primer mix and a sample-barcoded 5' primer, a second PCR ran about 7 to 12 cycles. TCRdb itself ran the 5' RACE reads through MiXCR, one entry per CDR3 protein. The sample yields hundreds of thousands of distinct CDR3 sequences, around three fifths seen once. Isolation per sample recovered at least 7 million PBMCs. The CDR3 consists of 12 residues. V dropped 6 bases and J dropped 4 bases, with 9 bases sitting between them. This specimen belongs to a study of blood T cells in healthy people across ages. Overall study findings and caveats: CMV status of donors was unknown, possibly confounding expanded clonotype changes.

The sequence came from a man aged 55 to 69 in good health. The J gene is TRBJ1-2, the V gene TRBV12-3 or TRBV12-4, with unresolved D. Sequencing input: blood. The CDR3 bases are TGTGCCAGCAGCGGACGGAGCTATGGCTACACCTTC. It codes for CASSGRSYGYTF.